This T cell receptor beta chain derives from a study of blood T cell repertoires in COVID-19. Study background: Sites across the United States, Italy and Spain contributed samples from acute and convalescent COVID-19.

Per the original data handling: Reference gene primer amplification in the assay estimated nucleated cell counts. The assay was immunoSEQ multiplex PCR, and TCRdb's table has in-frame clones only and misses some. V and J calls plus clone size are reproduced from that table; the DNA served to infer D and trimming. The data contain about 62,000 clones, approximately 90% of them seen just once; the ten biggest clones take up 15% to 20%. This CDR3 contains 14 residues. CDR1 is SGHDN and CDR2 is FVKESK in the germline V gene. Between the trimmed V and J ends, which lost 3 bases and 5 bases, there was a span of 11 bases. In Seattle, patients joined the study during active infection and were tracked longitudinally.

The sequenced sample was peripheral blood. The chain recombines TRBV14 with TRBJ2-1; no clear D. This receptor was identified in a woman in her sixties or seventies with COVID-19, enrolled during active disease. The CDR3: CASSHLGTNNEQFF. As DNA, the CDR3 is TGTGCCAGCAGCCACCTAGGAACTAACAATGAGCAGTTCTTC.